The TCR beta chain under discussion was sequenced for a study of blood T cell repertoires in COVID-19. For the study at large: T cells, B-cell-depleted T cells, or PBMCs provided the cDNA or gDNA that served as material.

Only in-frame clones appear in the TCRdb table, and some are missing; sequencing was by immunoSEQ multiplex PCR. The profile shows roughly 100,000 clones, 75% to 90% of them singletons. The V and J ends lost 1 base and 7 bases, in that order; junction bases with no gene match: 8. The length of the CDR3 is 15 residues. The germline V gene encodes CDR1 LGHNA and CDR2 YSLEER. The clonotype comes from a human donor in a cohort sampled during active COVID-19. This rearrangement joins TRBV4-3 to TRBJ1-1, with 8 bases fitting TRBD1. The sequenced sample was peripheral blood. DNA of the CDR3: TGCGCCAGCAGCCAAGGGACAGGGACGCCTCGTGAAGCTTTCTTT. Its protein is CASSQGTGTPREAFF.